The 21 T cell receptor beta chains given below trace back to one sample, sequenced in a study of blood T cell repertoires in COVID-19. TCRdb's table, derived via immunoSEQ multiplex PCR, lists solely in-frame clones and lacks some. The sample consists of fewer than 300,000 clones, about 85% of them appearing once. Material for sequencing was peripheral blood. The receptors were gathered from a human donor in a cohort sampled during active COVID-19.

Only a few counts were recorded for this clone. The CDR3 loop reads CASSDTRGLYGYTF. The CDR3 DNA reads TGTGCCAGCAGTGATACCAGGGGGCTTTATGGCTACACCTTC. The chain uses TRBV25-1 and TRBJ1-2, with 8 bases lining up with TRBD1. The CDR3 sequence is 14 residues long. CDR1 and CDR2 from the germline V gene are MGHDK and SYGVNS. V lost 3 bases and J lost 5; bases outside the gene matches: 5.

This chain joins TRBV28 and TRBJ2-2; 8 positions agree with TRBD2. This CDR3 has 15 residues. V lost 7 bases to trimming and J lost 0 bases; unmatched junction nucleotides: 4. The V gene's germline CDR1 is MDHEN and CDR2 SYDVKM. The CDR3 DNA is TGTGCCAGCATAACTAGCGGCGCGAACACCGGGGAGCTGTTTTTT. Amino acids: CASITSGANTGELFF.

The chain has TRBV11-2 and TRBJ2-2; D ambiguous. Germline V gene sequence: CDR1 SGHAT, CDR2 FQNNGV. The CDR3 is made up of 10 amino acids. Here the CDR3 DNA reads TGTGCAGACAACGCCGGGGAGCTGTTTTTT. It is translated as CADNAGELFF.

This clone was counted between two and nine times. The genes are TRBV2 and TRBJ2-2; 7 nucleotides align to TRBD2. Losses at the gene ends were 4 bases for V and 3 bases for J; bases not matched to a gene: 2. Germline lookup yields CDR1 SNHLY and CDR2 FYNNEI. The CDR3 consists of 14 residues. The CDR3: CASSAGGYTGELFF. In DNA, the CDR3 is TGTGCCAGCAGTGCGGGGGGTTACACCGGGGAGCTGTTTTTT.

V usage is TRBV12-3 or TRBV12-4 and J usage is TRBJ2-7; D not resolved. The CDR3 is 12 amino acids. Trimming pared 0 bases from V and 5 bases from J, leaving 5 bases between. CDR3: CASSLALNEQYF. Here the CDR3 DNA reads TGTGCCAGCAGTTTAGCGTTAAACGAGCAGTACTTC.

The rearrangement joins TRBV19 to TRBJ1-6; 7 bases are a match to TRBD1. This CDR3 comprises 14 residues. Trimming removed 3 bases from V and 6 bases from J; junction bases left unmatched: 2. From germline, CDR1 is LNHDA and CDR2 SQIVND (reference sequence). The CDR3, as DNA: TGTGCCAGTAGTATCCAGGGGGTTAATTCACCCCTCCACTTT. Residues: CASSIQGVNSPLHF.

The CDR3 is CASSQRELNEQFF. The CDR3, as DNA: TGTGCCAGCAGCCAGCGGGAGCTCAATGAGCAGTTCTTC. The J gene is TRBJ2-1, the V gene TRBV12-3 or TRBV12-4, with 8 nucleotides matching TRBD2. Trimming took 6 bases from V and 6 from J; bases not matched to a gene: 4. The CDR3 loop spans 13 amino acids.

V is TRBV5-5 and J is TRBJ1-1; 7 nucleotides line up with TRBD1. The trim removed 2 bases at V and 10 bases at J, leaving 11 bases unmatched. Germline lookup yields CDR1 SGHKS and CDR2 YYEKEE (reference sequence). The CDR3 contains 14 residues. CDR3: CASSFVQGFGGAFF. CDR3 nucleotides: TGTGCCAGCAGCTTCGTACAGGGGTTTGGTGGAGCTTTCTTT.

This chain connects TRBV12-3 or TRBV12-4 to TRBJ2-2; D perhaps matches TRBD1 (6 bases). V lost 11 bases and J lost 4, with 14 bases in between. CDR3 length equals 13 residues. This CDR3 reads CASGQRPTGELFF. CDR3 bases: TGTGCCTCGGGACAACGGCCCACCGGGGAGCTGTTTTTT.

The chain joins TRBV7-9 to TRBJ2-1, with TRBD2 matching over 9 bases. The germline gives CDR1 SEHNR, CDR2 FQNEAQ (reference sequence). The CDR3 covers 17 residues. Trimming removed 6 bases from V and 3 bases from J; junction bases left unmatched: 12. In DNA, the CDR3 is TGTGCCAGCAGTCCCAAACGCCGACTAGCGGTCTACAATGAGCAGTTCTTC. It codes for CASSPKRRLAVYNEQFF.

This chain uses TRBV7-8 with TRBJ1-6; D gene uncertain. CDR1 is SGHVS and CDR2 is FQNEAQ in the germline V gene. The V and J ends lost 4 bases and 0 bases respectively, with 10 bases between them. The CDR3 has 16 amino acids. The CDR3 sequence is CASSSTRSSYNSPLHF. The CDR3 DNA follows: TGTGCCAGCAGCTCCACTCGGAGCTCCTATAATTCACCCCTCCACTTT.

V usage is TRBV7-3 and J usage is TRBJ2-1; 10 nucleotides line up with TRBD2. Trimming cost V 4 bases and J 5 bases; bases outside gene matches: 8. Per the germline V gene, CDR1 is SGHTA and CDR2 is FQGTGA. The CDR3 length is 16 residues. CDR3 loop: CASSSRPSGGDNEQFF. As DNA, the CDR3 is TGTGCCAGCAGCTCACGACCTAGCGGGGGTGACAATGAGCAGTTCTTC. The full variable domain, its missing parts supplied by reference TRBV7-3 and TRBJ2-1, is GAGVSQTPSNKVTEKGKYVELRCDPISGHTALYWYRQSLGQGPEFLIYFQGTGAADDSGLPNDRFFAVRPEGSVSTLKIQRTERGDSAVYLCASSSRPSGGDNEQFFGPGTRLTVL.

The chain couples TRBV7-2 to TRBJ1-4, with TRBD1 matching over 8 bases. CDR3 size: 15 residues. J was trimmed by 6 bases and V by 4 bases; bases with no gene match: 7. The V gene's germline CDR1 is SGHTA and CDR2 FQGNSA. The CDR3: CASSSQGAADEKLFF. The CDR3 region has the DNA TGTGCCAGCAGCTCGCAGGGGGCAGCGGATGAAAAACTGTTTTTT.

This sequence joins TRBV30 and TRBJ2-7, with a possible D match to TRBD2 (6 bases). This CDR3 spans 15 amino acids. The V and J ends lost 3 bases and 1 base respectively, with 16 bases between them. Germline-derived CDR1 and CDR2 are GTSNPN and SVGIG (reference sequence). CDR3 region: CAWRSKSGLSYEQYF. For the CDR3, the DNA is TGTGCCTGGAGAAGCAAAAGCGGGCTATCCTACGAGCAGTACTTC.

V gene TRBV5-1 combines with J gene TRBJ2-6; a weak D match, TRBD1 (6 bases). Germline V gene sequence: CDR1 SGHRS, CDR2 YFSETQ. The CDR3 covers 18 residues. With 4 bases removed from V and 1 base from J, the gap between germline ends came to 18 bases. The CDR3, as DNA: TGCGCCAGCAGCCCCATTGGGGGCCTTCCTTCTGGGGCCAACGTCCTGACTTTC. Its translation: CASSPIGGLPSGANVLTF.

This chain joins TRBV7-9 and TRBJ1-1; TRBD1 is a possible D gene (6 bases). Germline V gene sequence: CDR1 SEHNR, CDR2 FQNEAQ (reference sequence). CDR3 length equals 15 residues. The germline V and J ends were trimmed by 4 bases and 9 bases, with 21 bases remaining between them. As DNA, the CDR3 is TGTGCCAGCAGCTCCCTCTTACGGGACAAAATCAAAGCTTTCTTT. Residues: CASSSLLRDKIKAFF. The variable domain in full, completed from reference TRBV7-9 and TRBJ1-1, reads DTGVSQNPRHKITKRGQNVTFRCDPISEHNRLYWYRQTLGQGPEFLTYFQNEAQLEKSRLLSDRFSAERPKGSFSTLEIQRTEQGDSAMYLCASSSLLRDKIKAFFGQGTRLTVV.

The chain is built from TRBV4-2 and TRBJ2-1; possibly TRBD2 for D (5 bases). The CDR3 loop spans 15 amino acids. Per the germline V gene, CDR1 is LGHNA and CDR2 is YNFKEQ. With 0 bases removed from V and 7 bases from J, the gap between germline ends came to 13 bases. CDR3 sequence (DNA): TGTGCCAGCAGCCAAGAATTTGGGAGTCGAAATGAGCAGTTCTTC. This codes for CASSQEFGSRNEQFF.

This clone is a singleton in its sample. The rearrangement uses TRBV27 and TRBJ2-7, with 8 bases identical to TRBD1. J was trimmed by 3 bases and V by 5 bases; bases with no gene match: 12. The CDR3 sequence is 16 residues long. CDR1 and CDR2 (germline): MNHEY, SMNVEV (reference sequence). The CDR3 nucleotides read TGTGCCAGCAGTCACCTCCGAACAGACAGGGGCTACGAGCAGTACTTC. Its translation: CASSHLRTDRGYEQYF.

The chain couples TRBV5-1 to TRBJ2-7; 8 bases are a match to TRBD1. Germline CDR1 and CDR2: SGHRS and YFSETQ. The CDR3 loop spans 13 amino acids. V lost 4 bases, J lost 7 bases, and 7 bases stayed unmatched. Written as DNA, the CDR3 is TGCGCCAGCAGCCCCGGACAGGGCTGGGAGCAGTACTTC. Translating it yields CASSPGQGWEQYF.

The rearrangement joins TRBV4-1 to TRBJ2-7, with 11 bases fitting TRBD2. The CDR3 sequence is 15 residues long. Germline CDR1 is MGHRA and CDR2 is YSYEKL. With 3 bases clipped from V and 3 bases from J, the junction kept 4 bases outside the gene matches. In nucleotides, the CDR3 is TGCGCCAGCAGCCAGGGACTAGCGGATTACTACGAGCAGTACTTC. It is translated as CASSQGLADYYEQYF.

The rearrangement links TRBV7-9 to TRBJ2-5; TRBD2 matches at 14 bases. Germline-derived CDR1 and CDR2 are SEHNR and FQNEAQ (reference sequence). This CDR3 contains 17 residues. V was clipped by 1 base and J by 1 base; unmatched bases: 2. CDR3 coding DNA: TGTGCCAGCAGCTTAGGCGGACTAGCGGGAGGCCAAGAGACCCAGTACTTC. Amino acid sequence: CASSLGGLAGGQETQYF.